This T cell receptor beta chain stems from a study of blood T cells in healthy people across ages. The overall study: T cells yielded about one barcoded beta molecule per two cells through template switching.

Findings and limits, study-wide: The diversity estimates, figures obtained from one million T cells, were considered underestimates.

The CDR3 totals 18 residues. Germline V CDR1 and CDR2: LNHNV, YYDKDF (reference sequence). It was with a sample-barcoded 5' primer and a J-beta primer mix that a second PCR of roughly 7 to 11 cycles was run. From the 5' RACE reads, TCRdb called clonotypes with MiXCR, one entry per CDR3 protein. The table includes 600,000 to 1,000,000 distinct CDR3 sequences, roughly 25% detected once. With respect to this clonotype: Its target is not known. The junction shows a germline mismatch at one end, possibly a read error.

The sample also formed part of further work on T cells of mothers and their children.

The receptor comes from a boy younger than 18 in good health. The source material was blood. J is TRBJ2-5 and V is TRBV15; 13 bases are shared with TRBD2. The CDR3 DNA sequence: TGTGCCGCCAGCGGAGGGACTAGCGGGATTAAGTACCAAGAGACCCAGTACTTC. It is translated as CAASGGTSGIKYQETQYF.